This is a list of T cell receptor beta chains from one sample in a study of regulatory dendritic cells for organ transplantation. The method was immunoSEQ multiplex PCR; TCRdb's version includes in-frame clones alone and lacks a portion of them. This repertoire shows about 12,000 clones, roughly 89% found once; its top ten account for 0.22%. Their specific antigens are unknown. The sequenced material came from naive CD8+ T cells from blood cultured with regulatory dendritic cells. The receptors were gathered from a human donor in good health. The CDR3 runs from the conserved cysteine through the conserved F or W. Each record gives: J gene, V gene, CDR3 protein.

J gene: TRBJ2-7; V gene: TRBV9; CDR3 protein: CASSVGDSYEQYF
J gene: TRBJ2-3; V gene: TRBV27; CDR3 protein: CASSLRGAGDTQYF
J gene: TRBJ2-5; V gene: TRBV4-1; CDR3 protein: CASSQERGAPQETQYF
J gene: TRBJ1-5; V gene: TRBV6-6; CDR3 protein: CASSLDRANQPQHF
J gene: TRBJ2-5; V gene: TRBV27; CDR3 protein: CASTPRAGREETQYF
J gene: TRBJ1-2; V gene: TRBV9; CDR3 protein: CASKGDNYGYTF
J gene: TRBJ2-7; V gene: TRBV28; CDR3 protein: CASSLSGLAITVEQYF
J gene: TRBJ2-2; V gene: TRBV4-3; CDR3 protein: CASSQDNGDRLLTGELFF
J gene: TRBJ2-1; V gene: TRBV13; CDR3 protein: CASKRPYHNEQFF
J gene: TRBJ2-5; V gene: TRBV12-5; CDR3 protein: CASGLGGSGRETQYF
J gene: TRBJ1-1; V gene: TRBV7-6; CDR3 protein: CASSLKGAGTEAFF
J gene: TRBJ2-7; V gene: TRBV7-2; CDR3 protein: CASSLRDFREQYF
J gene: TRBJ2-7; V gene: TRBV7-6; CDR3 protein: CASSLAQGGGSYEQYF
J gene: TRBJ1-1; V gene: TRBV7-3; CDR3 protein: CASSLTRQGRTEAFF
J gene: TRBJ1-2; V gene: TRBV20-1; CDR3 protein: CSASPGDGYTF
J gene: TRBJ1-1; V gene: TRBV7-8; CDR3 protein: CASSPRDTEAFF
J gene: TRBJ1-1; V gene: TRBV7-8; CDR3 protein: CASTLWGNTEAFF
J gene: TRBJ2-7; V gene: TRBV6-5; CDR3 protein: CASSYGTGGSEQYF
J gene: TRBJ2-1; V gene: TRBV23-1; CDR3 protein: CASSQSYLGQDYNEQFF
J gene: TRBJ2-1; V gene: TRBV27; CDR3 protein: CASSSPGLSYNEQFF
J gene: TRBJ2-1; V gene: TRBV7-9; CDR3 protein: CASSKTEYNEQFF
J gene: TRBJ1-1; V gene: TRBV7-9; CDR3 protein: CASSPGQEAFF
J gene: TRBJ2-7; V gene: TRBV5-8; CDR3 protein: CASSLVGAAYEQYF
J gene: TRBJ2-1; V gene: TRBV4-2; CDR3 protein: CASSPLTSGIYNEQFF
J gene: TRBJ1-2; V gene: TRBV7-2; CDR3 protein: CASVSGGYGYTF
J gene: TRBJ2-1; V gene: TRBV4-1; CDR3 protein: CASSQARLAGRHNEQFF
J gene: TRBJ1-1; V gene: TRBV6-5; CDR3 protein: CASTRQGLNTEAFF
J gene: TRBJ1-2; V gene: TRBV29-1; CDR3 protein: CSVGQGSSYTF
J gene: TRBJ2-5; V gene: TRBV4-1; CDR3 protein: CASSQDSGLPWGEGTQYF
J gene: TRBJ2-2; V gene: TRBV4-3; CDR3 protein: CASSQVIVEHTGELFF
J gene: TRBJ1-1; V gene: TRBV5-7; CDR3 protein: CASSHSGHRVTEAFF
J gene: TRBJ2-1; V gene: TRBV28; CDR3 protein: CASRQQGLSYNEQFF
J gene: TRBJ1-1; V gene: TRBV23-1; CDR3 protein: CASRPDRGAEAFF
J gene: TRBJ2-3; V gene: TRBV7-8; CDR3 protein: CASSLVRGRGSTDTQYF
J gene: TRBJ2-5; V gene: TRBV12-5; CDR3 protein: CASGLVGFEGRAFWSRQETQYF
J gene: TRBJ2-7; V gene: TRBV27; CDR3 protein: CASSGILLLDF
J gene: TRBJ2-7; V gene: TRBV4-1; CDR3 protein: CASSQNDGYEQYF
J gene: TRBJ2-7; V gene: TRBV5-6; CDR3 protein: CASSPLTGAYEQYF
J gene: TRBJ1-1; V gene: TRBV27; CDR3 protein: CASSLRGQGGNTEAFF
J gene: TRBJ1-5; V gene: TRBV5-6; CDR3 protein: CASSPQSSQPQHF
J gene: TRBJ2-3; V gene: TRBV7-9; CDR3 protein: CASSTWTSGGSNTDTQYF
J gene: TRBJ2-7; V gene: TRBV14; CDR3 protein: CASSQGRGYEQYF
J gene: TRBJ1-1; V gene: TRBV7-9; CDR3 protein: CASSSELTEAFF
J gene: TRBJ2-3; V gene: TRBV4-3; CDR3 protein: CASRFAGGSDTQYF
J gene: TRBJ2-7; V gene: TRBV30; CDR3 protein: CAWSVGEGYEQYF
J gene: TRBJ1-3; V gene: TRBV9; CDR3 protein: CASTQGNTIYF
J gene: TRBJ1-4; V gene: TRBV7-9; CDR3 protein: CASSPPGGFEKLFF
J gene: TRBJ1-6; V gene: TRBV27; CDR3 protein: CASSYGANSPLHF
J gene: TRBJ2-3; V gene: TRBV5-1; CDR3 protein: CASSPAVGTDTQYF
J gene: TRBJ2-7; V gene: TRBV27; CDR3 protein: CASSLSRAGSPEQYF